What follows are 29 T cell receptor beta chains derived from one specimen sequenced in a study of shared clonotypes between healthy human individuals (dated by TCRdb to the early 2020s). Library method: the immunoSEQ multiplex PCR assay. The clones in this table, taken by TCRdb from immuneACCESS, are in-frame only. Not every clone is retained; where verified, under half of the shortfall comes from an unresolved V gene, and the cause of the rest is unknown. The sample table lists 2.5 million or so clones, approximately 90% of them with a count of one. Around 0.14% of the sample rests with the top ten. The specimen sequenced was naive CD4+ T cells sorted from blood. Read against the paper, the sample's cell subset or site label means: CD45RA+ positively selected. The receptors stem from a man in his late teens or twenties in good health.

As regards this clone: Other DNA sequences in this specimen translate into the identical CDR3. The CDR3 coding sequence is TGCGCCAGCAGCTGGGGACAGACGAACACTGAAGCTTTCTTT. It translates to CASSWGQTNTEAFF. The chain recombines TRBV5-1 with TRBJ1-1, with 7 bases identical to TRBD1. CDR1 is SGHRS and CDR2 is YFSETQ in the germline V gene. The CDR3 runs 14 residues. Trimming took 3 bases from V and 1 from J; bases not matched to a gene: 3.

In the case of this clone: The same CDR3 also results from other DNA sequences found in this sample. This chain joins TRBV28 and TRBJ2-7, with 8 bases fitting TRBD2. J gave up 4 bases and V 3 bases, and 5 bases lay outside the gene matches. From germline, CDR1 is MDHEN and CDR2 SYDVKM. The length of the CDR3 is 14 residues. CDR3 amino acids: CASSLPGGPYEQYF. DNA of the CDR3: TGTGCCAGCAGTTTGCCGGGGGGGCCTTACGAGCAGTACTTC.

The chain couples TRBV6-5 to TRBJ2-7; no clear D gene. The CDR3 sequence is 13 residues long. Germline assignment: CDR1 MNHEY and CDR2 SVGAGI. V was cut by 6 bases and J by 6 bases, with 15 bases left in between. CDR3 residues: CASRPSTTGEQYF. CDR3 bases: TGTGCCAGCAGACCGTCAACGACGGGCGAGCAGTACTTC.

This clone was counted a few times. The chain couples TRBV29-1 to TRBJ1-5, with D perhaps TRBD1 (6 bases). From germline, CDR1 is SQVTM and CDR2 ANQGSEA. This CDR3 is 13 amino acids long. V was clipped by 6 bases and J by 5 bases, with 14 bases between them. In DNA, the CDR3 is TGCAGCGTCTCACAGGGAAAGGATCAGCCCCAGCATTTT. Protein sequence: CSVSQGKDQPQHF.

The V call is TRBV5-5, the J call TRBJ2-1; 8 bases map to TRBD1. Germline trimming cut 4 bases from V and 4 bases from J; bases unmatched to any gene: 7. The germline V gene has CDR1 SGHKS and CDR2 YYEKEE (reference sequence). The CDR3 loop spans 15 amino acids. The CDR3 loop is CASSTGQGVYNEQFF. The CDR3, as DNA: TGTGCCAGCAGCACCGGACAGGGAGTGTACAATGAGCAGTTCTTC.

The rearrangement joins TRBV5-1 to TRBJ1-2; perhaps TRBD1 as D (5 bases). The V and J ends lost 4 bases and 8 bases respectively, with 15 bases between them. The length of the CDR3 is 13 residues. CDR1 SGHRS and CDR2 YFSETQ come from the germline V gene. CDR3 protein: CASSLDSALGYTF. The CDR3, as DNA: TGCGCCAGCAGCCTTGACAGCGCGTTGGGCTACACCTTC.

The V gene is TRBV27, the J gene TRBJ1-2; 9 bases are shared with TRBD1. V gave up 6 bases and J gave up 6 bases; unmatched junction bases: 5. The CDR3 is made up of 13 amino acids. The germline CDR1 and CDR2 sequences are MNHEY and SMNVEV (reference sequence). CDR3 protein: CASRIRTGDGYTF. CDR3 coding DNA: TGTGCCAGCAGAATACGGACAGGGGATGGCTACACCTTC.

V is TRBV18 and J is TRBJ2-1; D remains ambiguous. The CDR3 is 16 amino acids. V lost 6 bases to trimming and J lost 8 bases, with 23 bases between them. CDR1 and CDR2 (germline): KGHSH, LQKENI. Here the CDR3 DNA reads TGTGCCAGCTCCCCCCCAGTAGGCGGCGTCCAAGATGAGCAGTTCTTC. Protein sequence: CASSPPVGGVQDEQFF.

The V and J genes are TRBV6-1 and TRBJ1-1; D not certain. This CDR3 spans 15 amino acids. V was shortened by 2 bases and J by 5 bases, with 15 bases between the two germline ends. CDR1 and CDR2 (germline): MNHNS, SASEGT. The CDR3 loop reads CASSEKTPRSTEAFF. The DNA for the CDR3 is TGTGCCAGCAGTGAAAAGACACCCCGATCTACTGAAGCTTTCTTT.

The CDR3 protein is CASSLGQYSGNTIYF. The CDR3 DNA reads as TGTGCCAGCAGCTTAGGACAGTACTCTGGAAACACCATATATTTT. The chain is built from TRBV9 and TRBJ1-3; tentatively, D is TRBD1 (6 bases). Germline-derived CDR1 and CDR2 are SGDLS and YYNGEE. The V gene lost 4 bases and the J gene lost 0 bases, with 11 bases spanning the gap. This CDR3 has 15 residues.

V is TRBV5-4 and J is TRBJ1-6; TRBD1 aligns across 9 bases. Trimming at V came to 0 bases and at J to 2 bases, leaving 0 bases not matched to a gene. Looked up from germline, CDR1 is SGHNT and CDR2 is YYREEE (reference sequence). The CDR3 has 16 residues. CDR3 in amino acids: CASSLGDRAYNSPLHF. In DNA form, the CDR3 reads TGTGCCAGCAGCTTGGGGGACAGGGCCTATAATTCACCCCTCCACTTT.

The chain links TRBV10-3 to TRBJ2-7; 7 bases agree with TRBD2. CDR3 length: 13 amino acids. Germline V gives CDR1 ENHRY, CDR2 SYGVKD. Germline trimming cut 4 bases from V and 6 bases from J; bases unmatched to any gene: 6. The CDR3 sequence: CAISALGGGEQYF. CDR3 bases: TGTGCCATCAGTGCCCTGGGGGGGGGCGAGCAGTACTTC.

The rearrangement joins TRBV11-2 to TRBJ2-7; no definite D call. Germline assignment: CDR1 SGHAT and CDR2 FQNNGV. V lost 6 bases and J 0 bases, leaving 12 bases between the germline ends. The length of the CDR3 is 14 residues. The CDR3 is CASRPIRFSYEQYF. CDR3 in DNA: TGTGCCAGCAGACCTATAAGATTCTCCTACGAGCAGTACTTC.

This clone appeared a single time. Within the sample, other DNA sequences also encode this same CDR3. The chain has TRBV10-3 and TRBJ1-1, with 7 bases that match TRBD1. This CDR3 has 12 residues. Germline CDR1 is ENHRY and CDR2 is SYGVKD. J gave up 4 bases and V 7 bases, and 3 bases lay outside the gene matches. For the CDR3, the DNA is TGTGCCATCAATCAGGGGGGCACTGAAGCTTTCTTT. Amino acid sequence: CAINQGGTEAFF.

This clone was counted a single time. The J gene is TRBJ2-5, the V gene TRBV28, with 8 bases that match TRBD1. Germline-derived CDR1 and CDR2 are MDHEN and SYDVKM. Losses at the gene ends were 1 base for V and 5 bases for J; bases not matched to a gene: 9. This CDR3 is 16 amino acids long. In DNA form, the CDR3 reads TGTGCCAGCAGTTTATTCGACAGGGGAGGTATTGAGACCCAGTACTTC. Amino acid sequence: CASSLFDRGGIETQYF.

This sequence joins TRBV5-1 and TRBJ2-5; D is possibly TRBD1 or TRBD2 (5 bases each). From germline, CDR1 is SGHRS and CDR2 YFSETQ. The CDR3 contains 15 residues. The V end was cut by 5 bases, the J end by 5 bases, with 19 bases between. CDR3 in DNA: TGCGCCAGCAGGAGGGACGGATCACCCATGGAGACCCAGTACTTC. Residues: CASRRDGSPMETQYF.

The rearrangement links TRBV6-6 to TRBJ2-2; the D is unclear. The CDR3 runs to 13 residues. The germline V gene encodes CDR1 MNHNY and CDR2 SVGAGI (reference sequence). With 1 base removed from V and 11 bases from J, the gap between germline ends came to 11 bases. Here the CDR3 DNA reads TGTGCCAGCAGTTACTTGGGAACGCCTGAGCTGTTTTTT. Its translation: CASSYLGTPELFF.

The chain has TRBV21-1 and TRBJ2-7; TRBD2 is the table's D call and was not checked against the DNA. TRBV21-1 is described as a pseudogene. This CDR3 spans 16 amino acids. CDR3 region: CASSKEEPGGNGEQYF. The CDR3 bases are TGTGCCAGCAGCAAAGAGGAGCCGGGGGGCAACGGCGAGCAGTACTTC.

This clone was seen once. The V gene is TRBV6-5, the J gene TRBJ1-2; D might be TRBD1 (6 bases). The V and J ends lost 4 bases and 8 bases respectively, with 20 bases between them. The CDR3 runs to 15 residues. The germline CDR1 and CDR2 sequences are MNHEY and SVGAGI. The CDR3 DNA reads TGTGCCAGCAGTTCCCCCTCGGGGGGCCGGGGAGGCTACACCTTC. This codes for CASSSPSGGRGGYTF.

This rearrangement joins TRBV5-1 to TRBJ1-2; D is undetermined. Trimming took 0 bases from V and 6 from J, leaving 9 bases between them. Germline loops: CDR1 SGHRS, CDR2 YFSETQ. The CDR3 totals 13 residues. CDR3 loop: CASSLAGGNGYTF. In nucleotides, the CDR3 is TGCGCCAGCAGCTTGGCCGGAGGGAATGGCTACACCTTC.

In regard to this clone: The identical CDR3 is also encoded by other nucleotide sequences in the sample. This chain connects TRBV2 to TRBJ2-7, with 8 bases lining up with TRBD1. V shed 7 bases and J 0 bases; nucleotides not matched to a gene: 5. The CDR3 sequence is 14 residues long. Germline V gene data show CDR1 as SNHLY and CDR2 as FYNNEI. The CDR3 DNA reads TGTGCCAGCAACCAACAGGGGGTCTCCTACGAGCAGTACTTC. It encodes CASNQQGVSYEQYF.

The chain uses TRBV11-2 and TRBJ2-1, with TRBD2 matching over 7 bases. CDR1 is SGHAT and CDR2 is FQNNGV in the germline V gene. Unmatched junction bases numbered 11, after V lost 5 bases and J lost 4 bases. The length of the CDR3 is 16 residues. For the CDR3, the DNA is TGTGCCAGCAGCCGTGTTTTCGGGAGGCCTTACAATGAGCAGTTCTTC. Its translation: CASSRVFGRPYNEQFF.

The genes are TRBV5-1 and TRBJ2-3, with 10 bases fitting TRBD2. This CDR3 is 15 amino acids long. Germline trimming cut 3 bases from V and 3 bases from J; bases unmatched to any gene: 4. Germline loops: CDR1 SGHRS, CDR2 YFSETQ. CDR3 region: CASSSGLARTDTQYF. The CDR3 bases are TGCGCCAGCAGCTCGGGACTAGCGAGGACAGATACGCAGTATTTT.

The chain uses TRBV28 and TRBJ2-7; TRBD1 might be the D (7 bases). Germline V gives CDR1 MDHEN, CDR2 SYDVKM. The ends were cut back, 3 bases at V and 0 bases at J, with 12 bases in the middle. The CDR3 length is 15 residues. In DNA form, the CDR3 reads TGTGCCAGCAGTTTGAACAGGGGACTCTCCTACGAGCAGTACTTC. It is translated as CASSLNRGLSYEQYF.

The rearrangement links TRBV7-2 to TRBJ2-5; maybe TRBD1 (6 bases). V lost 5 bases and J lost 5, with 21 bases in between. CDR1 and CDR2 from the germline V gene are SGHTA and FQGNSA. The CDR3 spans 16 residues. The CDR3 DNA is TGTGCCAGCAGCCCCGCTAGCAGGGTGCAGGGGGAGACCCAGTACTTC. Translation gives CASSPASRVQGETQYF. The full variable domain, completed using reference TRBV7-2 and TRBJ2-5, is GAGVSQSPSNKVTEKGKDVELRCDPISGHTALYWYRQSLGQGLEFLIYFQGNSAPDKSGLPSDRFSAERTGGSVSTLTIQRTQQEDSAVYLCASSPASRVQGETQYFGPGTRLLVL.

The rearrangement joins TRBV6-5 to TRBJ1-3, with TRBD1 matching over 9 bases. Germline V gene data show CDR1 as MNHEY and CDR2 as SVGAGI. J lost 4 bases, V lost 2 bases, and 6 bases had no gene match. This CDR3 has 16 residues. The chain's CDR3 is CASSYGTGLSGNTIYF. The CDR3 DNA reads TGTGCCAGCAGTTACGGGACAGGGCTCTCCGGAAACACCATATATTTT.

The chain joins TRBV28 to TRBJ2-7; D is perhaps TRBD1 (6 bases). The V gene's germline CDR1 is MDHEN and CDR2 SYDVKM. Trimming took 6 bases from V and 7 from J, leaving 22 bases between them. The CDR3 is 15 residues long. For the CDR3, the DNA is TGTGCCAGCAGCCTCTCTCCCAGGGGTTCGGGTGAGCAGTACTTC. Translating gives CASSLSPRGSGEQYF.

This clone was counted a single time. The chain couples TRBV5-4 to TRBJ2-5; D is undetermined. Germline CDR1 is SGHNT and CDR2 is YYREEE (reference sequence). Trimming removed 1 base from V and 2 bases from J, with 12 bases in between. CDR3 length: 15 residues. The CDR3 is CASSLRMGRQETQYF. CDR3 bases: TGTGCCAGCAGCTTGCGTATGGGCAGACAAGAGACCCAGTACTTC.

CDR3 residues: CASSYRLAGLTDTQYF. In DNA form, the CDR3 reads TGTGCCAGCAGCTACCGACTAGCGGGACTCACAGATACGCAGTATTTT. The chain joins TRBV5-4 to TRBJ2-3, with TRBD2 matching 11 bases. This CDR3 has 16 residues. V shed 3 bases, J shed 2 bases, and the junction held 5 bases outside the gene matches. Looked up from germline, CDR1 is SGHNT and CDR2 is YYREEE (reference sequence).